Listed below are T cell receptor beta chains from one sample, sequenced in a study of T cell responses to AZD1222 COVID-19 vaccine. Repertoires were generated with immunoSEQ multiplex PCR, while TCRdb's copy carries only in-frame clones and drops some. Altogether about 130,000 clones are present, about 89% being singletons, with the ten largest covering around a tenth. Sequences were derived from peripheral blood, sampled 28 days after the second AZD1222 dose. The receptors originated from an adult who received the AZD1222 COVID-19 vaccine. Each CDR3 is given with its conserved first and last residue. Each record gives: clone size, V gene, D gene, J gene, CDR3 protein, CDR3 DNA. A D gene is named only where the DNA matches it firmly. Clone size is stated in some rows and not others, as once, few, many or a class when expanded.

clone size: -; V gene: TRBV29-1; D gene: -; J gene: TRBJ1-1; CDR3 protein: CSARADTLEAFF; CDR3 DNA: TGCAGCGCCCGGGCGGACACCCTCGAAGCTTTCTTT
clone size: -; V gene: TRBV6-5; D gene: TRBD2; J gene: TRBJ2-2; CDR3 protein: CASRYSSGRGTGELFF; CDR3 DNA: TGTGCCAGCAGATACTCTAGCGGGAGAGGGACCGGGGAGCTGTTTTTT
clone size: -; V gene: TRBV11-1; D gene: -; J gene: TRBJ1-2; CDR3 protein: CAIWDQGYTF; CDR3 DNA: TGTGCCATCTGGGATCAGGGCTACACCTTC
clone size: -; V gene: TRBV19; D gene: TRBD1; J gene: TRBJ2-3; CDR3 protein: CATLARDRGGEDTQYF; CDR3 DNA: TGTGCCACCTTGGCCCGGGACAGGGGGGGCGAAGATACGCAGTATTTT
clone size: few; V gene: TRBV5-1; D gene: -; J gene: TRBJ1-3; CDR3 protein: CASSSYGQLQSASGNTIYF; CDR3 DNA: TGCGCCAGCAGCTCCTACGGCCAACTACAGTCCGCTTCTGGAAACACCATATATTTT
clone size: -; V gene: TRBV21-1; D gene: -; J gene: TRBJ1-5; CDR3 protein: CASSKVPGTNQPQHF; CDR3 DNA: TGTGCCAGCAGCAAAGTTCCGGGGACCAATCAGCCCCAGCATTTT
clone size: -; V gene: TRBV7-3; D gene: -; J gene: TRBJ2-2; CDR3 protein: CASSPHLRGYTGELFF; CDR3 DNA: TGTGCCAGCAGCCCCCACCTCAGGGGTTACACCGGGGAGCTGTTTTTT
clone size: -; V gene: TRBV2; D gene: TRBD2; J gene: TRBJ2-1; CDR3 protein: CASSGLAGSRNEQFF; CDR3 DNA: TGTGCCAGCAGTGGACTAGCGGGGTCTCGCAATGAGCAGTTCTTC
clone size: -; V gene: TRBV19; D gene: -; J gene: TRBJ1-6; CDR3 protein: CASSIGRAGGNSPLHF; CDR3 DNA: TGTGCCAGTAGTATAGGCAGGGCAGGTGGTAATTCACCCCTCCACTTT
clone size: once; V gene: TRBV12-3/TRBV12-4; D gene: -; J gene: TRBJ2-7; CDR3 protein: CASRPGQGHEQYF; CDR3 DNA: TGTGCCAGCAGGCCTGGACAAGGCCACGAGCAGTACTTC
clone size: -; V gene: TRBV6-5; D gene: TRBD1; J gene: TRBJ2-5; CDR3 protein: CASRRTGGLRETQYF; CDR3 DNA: TGTGCCAGCAGGCGGACAGGGGGCCTCCGAGAGACCCAGTACTTC
clone size: -; V gene: TRBV30; D gene: -; J gene: TRBJ1-2; CDR3 protein: CAWSLMGGDGYTF; CDR3 DNA: TGTGCCTGGAGCCTTATGGGGGGGGATGGCTACACCTTC
clone size: -; V gene: TRBV2; D gene: -; J gene: TRBJ2-2; CDR3 protein: CASSGEGAYTGELFF; CDR3 DNA: TGTGCCAGCAGTGGCGAAGGAGCCTACACCGGGGAGCTGTTTTTT
clone size: -; V gene: TRBV7-9; D gene: TRBD1; J gene: TRBJ1-3; CDR3 protein: CASSLGTGQTGNTIYF; CDR3 DNA: TGTGCCAGCAGCCTCGGGACAGGCCAGACTGGAAACACCATATATTTT
clone size: -; V gene: TRBV27; D gene: -; J gene: TRBJ2-1; CDR3 protein: CASSLGGLGYNEQFF; CDR3 DNA: TGTGCCAGCAGTTTAGGGGGACTGGGGTACAATGAGCAGTTCTTC
clone size: -; V gene: TRBV7-3; D gene: TRBD1; J gene: TRBJ1-4; CDR3 protein: CASSFRDSNEKLFF; CDR3 DNA: TGTGCCAGCAGCTTCCGGGACAGTAATGAAAAACTGTTTTTT
clone size: -; V gene: TRBV27; D gene: -; J gene: TRBJ2-1; CDR3 protein: CASRPGYPGNEQFF; CDR3 DNA: TGTGCCAGCAGGCCGGGCTACCCTGGGAATGAGCAGTTCTTC
clone size: -; V gene: TRBV18; D gene: TRBD1; J gene: TRBJ1-6; CDR3 protein: CASSPRREGANSPLHF; CDR3 DNA: TGTGCCAGCTCACCACGTAGGGAGGGGGCCAATTCACCCCTCCACTTT
clone size: -; V gene: TRBV5-4; D gene: -; J gene: TRBJ1-2; CDR3 protein: CASSPVAGDGYTF; CDR3 DNA: TGTGCCAGCAGCCCCGTTGCGGGAGATGGCTACACCTTC
clone size: once; V gene: TRBV7-2; D gene: -; J gene: TRBJ1-2; CDR3 protein: CASSPRAAEVYGYTF; CDR3 DNA: TGTGCCAGCAGCCCAAGGGCCGCGGAGGTTTATGGCTACACCTTC